Presented here are 23 T cell receptor beta chains from one specimen sequenced in a study of T cell responses to AZD1222 COVID-19 vaccine. Clones were sequenced by immunoSEQ multiplex PCR, and TCRdb holds only the in-frame ones, with some missing. The table has approximately 160,000 clones, 80% to 95% seen once; the top ten hold about 4.5%. The specimen was peripheral blood, collected on day 0 of AZD1222 vaccination. These receptors all come from an adult in good health.

The V gene is TRBV5-8, the J gene TRBJ1-2; D is undetermined. The V gene lost 1 base and the J gene lost 4 bases, with 14 bases spanning the gap. This CDR3 has 15 residues. The germline V gene has CDR1 SGHTS and CDR2 YDEGEE. CDR3 DNA: TGTGCCAGCAGCTTGCCAGCCCGGCGTCCCTATGGCTACACCTTC. Translated, it gives CASSLPARRPYGYTF.

This chain links TRBV19 with TRBJ2-7; tentatively, D is TRBD2 (6 bases). This CDR3 spans 14 amino acids. In germline, CDR1 is LNHDA, CDR2 SQIVND (reference sequence). With 10 bases removed from V and 2 bases from J, the gap between germline ends came to 18 bases. The CDR3, as DNA: TGTGCCAACCCACTTAGGCGGGGTACCTACGAGCAGTACTTC. It translates to CANPLRRGTYEQYF.

V is TRBV3-1 (or the pseudogene TRBV3-2) and J is TRBJ2-1; D not certain. Looked up from germline, CDR1 is LGHDT and CDR2 is YNNKEL (reference sequence). The V gene lost 4 bases and the J gene lost 1 base, with 8 bases spanning the gap. The CDR3 has 14 residues. CDR3 sequence: CASSLSLSYNEQFF. CDR3 nucleotide sequence: TGTGCCAGCAGCCTCTCTCTTTCCTACAATGAGCAGTTCTTC.

The rearrangement uses TRBV27 and TRBJ2-6; the match to TRBD1 covers 12 bases. Germline values: CDR1 MNHEY, CDR2 SMNVEV (reference sequence). This CDR3 region has 19 residues. With V trimmed by 5 bases and J by 1 base, 9 bases remained unmatched. The DNA for the CDR3 is TGTGCCAGCAGTCTCCGCCCGGGACAGGGGGCGTCTGGGGCCAACGTCCTGACTTTC. Its protein product is CASSLRPGQGASGANVLTF.

This chain connects TRBV4-2 to TRBJ2-2, with 12 nucleotides matching TRBD2. V was clipped by 4 bases and J by 7 bases; unmatched bases: 7. The CDR3 length is 16 residues. Germline assignment: CDR1 LGHNA and CDR2 YNFKEQ. The CDR3 reads CASSPRLAGEGGELFF. The CDR3 coding sequence is TGTGCCAGCAGCCCCCGACTAGCGGGAGAAGGCGGGGAGCTGTTTTTT.

The chain carries TRBV18 and TRBJ2-3; D remains unclear. The length of the CDR3 is 13 residues. CDR1 is KGHSH and CDR2 is LQKENI in the germline V gene. The ends were cut back, 3 bases at V and 4 bases at J, with 8 bases in the middle. The CDR3 DNA reads TGTGCCAGCTCACCGAACAGAGCAGATACGCAGTATTTT. Amino acids: CASSPNRADTQYF.

The CDR3 loop is CASRADMSSYNSPLHF. The DNA for the CDR3 is TGTGCCAGCAGAGCGGACATGAGCTCCTATAATTCACCCCTCCACTTT. The rearrangement joins TRBV28 to TRBJ1-6; D is perhaps TRBD1 (5 bases). Per the germline V gene, CDR1 is MDHEN and CDR2 is SYDVKM. CDR3 length: 16 residues. Between the trimmed V and J ends, which lost 6 bases and 0 bases, there was a span of 12 bases. The whole variable domain, remainder taken from reference TRBV28 and TRBJ1-6, is DVKVTQSSRYLVKRTGEKVFLECVQDMDHENMFWYRQDPGLGLRLIYFSYDVKMKEKGDIPEGYSVSREKKERFSLILESASTNQTSMYLCASRADMSSYNSPLHFGNGTRLTVT.

This clone has a single count. This chain uses TRBV6-2 or TRBV6-3 with TRBJ2-7; either TRBD1 or TRBD2 may fit D (5 bases each). V lost 2 bases and J 5 bases, leaving 16 bases between the germline ends. Germline V CDR1 and CDR2: MNHEY, SVGEGT. The CDR3 has 15 residues. DNA for the CDR3: TGTGCCAGCAGTTACGAGCAAGGACGGGGCGACGAGCAGTACTTC. This sequence encodes CASSYEQGRGDEQYF.

This clone was observed once. The V and J genes are TRBV3-1 (or the pseudogene TRBV3-2) and TRBJ2-7; possibly TRBD1 or TRBD2 for D (5 bases each). The CDR3 loop spans 13 amino acids. In germline, CDR1 is LGHDT, CDR2 YNNKEL (reference sequence). Trimming took 1 base from V and 4 from J, leaving 8 bases between them. The CDR3 sequence: CASSQAGPYEQYF. In nucleotides, the CDR3 is TGTGCCAGCAGCCAAGCGGGGCCGTACGAGCAGTACTTC.

The chain joins TRBV19 to TRBJ2-7; D is unclear. The CDR3 is made up of 14 amino acids. Germline CDR1 and CDR2: LNHDA and SQIVND (reference sequence). The germline V and J ends were trimmed by 5 bases and 9 bases, with 20 bases remaining between them. CDR3 loop: CASSFGLFSEMQYF. CDR3 bases: TGTGCCAGTAGTTTCGGGCTTTTTTCGGAGATGCAGTACTTC.

V and J are TRBV6-1 and TRBJ1-6, with a tentative D call TRBD1 (6 bases). The CDR3 consists of 15 residues. The ends were cut back, 2 bases at V and 7 bases at J, with 12 bases in the middle. Germline CDR1 reads MNHNS; CDR2 reads SASEGT. CDR3 sequence: CASSERTVLNSPLHF. Here the CDR3 DNA reads TGTGCCAGCAGTGAAAGGACAGTGCTAAATTCACCCCTCCACTTT.

V gene TRBV28 combines with J gene TRBJ2-1, with a tentative D call TRBD1 (6 bases). Germline loops: CDR1 MDHEN, CDR2 SYDVKM. This CDR3 region has 15 residues. Trimming shortened V by 4 bases and J by 2 bases, and 12 bases separated the two germline ends. The CDR3 loop is CASSSPAGAYNEQFF. The CDR3 DNA is TGTGCCAGCAGTTCCCCGGCAGGGGCCTACAATGAGCAGTTCTTC. Based on the CDR3 plus reference TRBV28 and TRBJ2-1, the full variable domain is DVKVTQSSRYLVKRTGEKVFLECVQDMDHENMFWYRQDPGLGLRLIYFSYDVKMKEKGDIPEGYSVSREKKERFSLILESASTNQTSMYLCASSSPAGAYNEQFFGPGTRLTVL.

This clone has a single count. The chain links TRBV5-1 to TRBJ1-6; D gene ambiguous. V lost 0 bases and J lost 5, with 9 bases in between. Per the germline V gene, CDR1 is SGHRS and CDR2 is YFSETQ. The CDR3 spans 15 residues. The CDR3 spells CASSLGRTHNSPLHF. The CDR3 nucleotides are TGCGCCAGCAGCTTGGGCAGGACTCATAATTCACCCCTCCACTTT.

This chain uses TRBV5-1 with TRBJ1-5; D ambiguous. The CDR3 consists of 15 residues. Trimming took 0 bases from V and 4 from J, leaving 11 bases between them. Per germline, CDR1 SGHRS and CDR2 YFSETQ. This CDR3 reads CASSLEGGGNQPQHF. In nucleotides, the CDR3 is TGCGCCAGCAGCTTGGAAGGCGGAGGGAATCAGCCCCAGCATTTT.

The sample holds one count of this clone. The genes are TRBV6-2 or TRBV6-3 and TRBJ2-7, with 14 bases identical to TRBD2. The V gene end was trimmed by 4 bases and the J gene end by 3 bases; junction bases not matched to a gene: 8. CDR1 and CDR2 from the germline V gene are MNHEY and SVGEGT. This CDR3 spans 17 amino acids. The CDR3 coding sequence is TGTGCCAGCAGTTGGGGCTTGGGACTAGCGGGAGTCTACGAGCAGTACTTC. Protein product: CASSWGLGLAGVYEQYF.

The J gene is TRBJ1-4, the V gene TRBV15; no reliable D call. The germline V gene has CDR1 LNHNV and CDR2 YYDKDF (reference sequence). The CDR3 is 15 residues long. V lost 2 bases and J 5 bases, leaving 12 bases between the germline ends. CDR3 coding DNA: TGTGCCACCAGCAGACTCTTGGACCTAAATGAAAAACTGTTTTTT. As protein: CATSRLLDLNEKLFF.

This rearrangement joins TRBV11-2 to TRBJ2-1, with D possibly being TRBD2 (5 bases). Between the trimmed V and J ends, which lost 5 bases and 5 bases, there was a span of 13 bases. This CDR3 spans 14 amino acids. The germline gives CDR1 SGHAT, CDR2 FQNNGV. CDR3 DNA: TGTGCCAGCAGCCCGATCCGGGGAAACAATGAGCAGTTCTTC. Amino acid sequence: CASSPIRGNNEQFF.

The V and J genes are TRBV11-3 and TRBJ2-2; the match to TRBD1 covers 10 bases. Germline V lookup: CDR1 SGHNT, CDR2 YENEEA. This CDR3 comprises 16 residues. V dropped 5 bases and J dropped 1; count of bases not matched to a gene: 4. The CDR3 DNA reads TGTGCCAGCAGCCGACGGACAGGGGGGAACACCGGGGAGCTGTTTTTT. It encodes CASSRRTGGNTGELFF.

In its sample, this clone was seen once. Here the CDR3 DNA reads TGCGCCAGCAGCTTGGGGCAGGGCTCCTACGAGCAGTACTTC. Encoded protein: CASSLGQGSYEQYF. The chain combines TRBV5-1 with TRBJ2-7; D may be TRBD1 (5 bases). The CDR3 has 14 residues. Trimming took 0 bases from V and 0 from J, leaving 7 bases between them. Looked up from germline, CDR1 is SGHRS and CDR2 is YFSETQ. Combining the CDR3 with reference TRBV5-1 and TRBJ2-7 gives the whole variable domain KAGVTQTPRYLIKTRGQQVTLSCSPISGHRSVSWYQQTPGQGLQFLFEYFSETQRNKGNFPGRFSGRQFSNSRSEMNVSTLELGDSALYLCASSLGQGSYEQYFGPGTRLTVT.

V usage is TRBV12-1 and J usage is TRBJ2-7; TRBD2 is the table's D call and was not checked against the DNA. TRBV12-1 is a documented pseudogene. The CDR3 has 15 amino acids. CDR3: CASSFGTSDSYEQYF. CDR3 coding DNA: TGTGCCAGCAGCTTTGGTACTAGCGACTCCTACGAGCAGTACTTC.

This clone came up a few times. This chain joins TRBV6-5 and TRBJ2-2; a weak D match, TRBD2 (5 bases). CDR3 size: 14 residues. The germline V and J ends were trimmed by 10 bases and 4 bases, with 16 bases remaining between them. Germline V gene sequence: CDR1 MNHEY, CDR2 SVGAGI. Here the CDR3 DNA reads TGTGCCACCGAGGACTTGGACGGCACCGGGGAGCTGTTTTTT. Translation gives CATEDLDGTGELFF.

The chain combines TRBV10-3 with TRBJ1-5; TRBD1 is a possible D gene (5 bases). Trimming removed 7 bases from V and 1 base from J, with 8 bases in between. This CDR3 is built from 13 residues. Per germline, CDR1 ENHRY and CDR2 SYGVKD. The CDR3, as DNA: TGTGCCATCAAAGGGGACAGCAATCAGCCCCAGCATTTT. Protein: CAIKGDSNQPQHF.

For this clone: Germline is not matched at one junction end, which may reflect a read error. The gene calls are TRBV7-7 and TRBJ2-5; D is ambiguous. This CDR3 contains 13 residues. Germline V gene lookup returns CDR1 SSHAT and CDR2 FNYEAQ (reference sequence). CDR3 sequence: CASSLGRQETQYF. For the CDR3, the DNA is TGTGCTAGCAGCTTAGGGCGGCAAGAGACCCAGTACTTC. The variable domain in full, with the rest retrieved from reference TRBV7-7 and TRBJ2-5, is GAGVSQSPRYKVTKRGQDVTLRCDPISSHATLYWYQQALGQGPEFLTYFNYEAQPDKSGLPSDRFSAERPEGSISTLTIQRTEQRDSAMYRCASSLGRQETQYFGPGTRLLVL.